The source of this T cell receptor beta chain is a study of T-cell reconstitution after alpha-beta-depleted transplantation in children. Study-wide results and caveats: Alpha-beta T cells about two months after transplant reportedly derived from several hundred expanded graft clones. Surviving recipient T cells and thymic progenitors accounted for the high day-60 TCRbeta diversity observed in some patients. Counts and diversity of T cells one year after transplant came mostly from newly produced T cells.

Construction of the TCRbeta library involved unique molecular identifiers. TCRdb re-called the PCR reads with MiXCR, one entry per CDR3 protein. The sample records 220,000 or so distinct CDR3 sequences, 6.5% to 9% being singletons. This CDR3 has 11 residues. Germline CDR1 is DFQATT and CDR2 is SNEGSKA (reference sequence). The V gene lost 0 bases and the J gene lost 8 bases, with 7 bases spanning the gap. This clonotype was observed at least ten times. As yet, its antigen is unknown. The chain links TRBV20-1 to TRBJ1-2; D gene uncertain. Specimen: PBMCs, mostly from graft donor cells, collected 180 days after TCRalphabeta/CD19-depleted stem cell transplant. This clonotype was obtained from a male patient under 18 who had a stem cell transplant for acute lymphoblastic leukemia, so the T cells may come from the graft donor. CDR3 nucleotides: TGCAGTGCTAGAGAAACGGAGGGCTACACCTTC. Its translation is CSARETEGYTF.